This TCR beta chain was recorded in a study of long-term antiretroviral therapy in people with HIV. General study results and limits: Information on adherence to ART, viral resistance or therapy changes was unavailable. With ART, diversity went up but was still lower than in transplant donor controls.

Cryopreserved PBMC numbered roughly 0.85-11 million per sample before DNA extraction. At the survey level, the v3.0 immunoSEQ assay was run. Assay used: immunoSEQ multiplex PCR; TCRdb lists only in-frame clones, some missing. Among fewer than 40,000 clones listed, about 85% were seen once. As regards this clone: The antigen is undetermined.

Germline assignment: CDR1 SGHTA and CDR2 FQGNSA. V lost 1 base and J 3 bases, leaving 13 bases between the germline ends. The CDR3 length is 16 residues. Source: unsorted PBMCs, taken 3.1 years after starting antiretroviral therapy. The chain combines TRBV7-2 with TRBJ2-1; D call uncertain. The origin of this receptor is a woman in her 50s with HIV. CDR3 sequence (DNA): TGTGCCAGCAGCTTAGTATACACCCCCGGCTACAATGAGCAGTTCTTC. Amino acid sequence: CASSLVYTPGYNEQFF. Looking up the rest from reference TRBV7-2 and TRBJ2-1 gives the full variable domain: GAGVSQSPSNKVTEKGKDVELRCDPISGHTALYWYRQSLGQGLEFLIYFQGNSAPDKSGLPSDRFSAERTGGSVSTLTIQRTQQEDSAVYLCASSLVYTPGYNEQFFGPGTRLTVL.